A single sample is the source of the 14 T cell receptor beta chains below, sequenced in a study of T cells expressing NK-cell markers. TCRdb re-called the 5' RACE reads; every CDR3 protein appears as one record, without DNA. Its table records about 390,000 distinct CDR3 sequences. The sample taken for sequencing was blood T cells: a sorted CD56 or NKG2C T cell subset, CD4+ or CD8+ T cells, or bulk PBMC T cells (not recorded which). These receptors were collected from a woman in her fifties or sixties in good health.

The chain links TRBV7-9 to TRBJ2-1; TCRdb calls TRBD2, which cannot be checked without DNA. The CDR3 totals 13 residues. CDR1 is SEHNR, CDR2 FQNEAQ, per germline (reference sequence). CDR3 in amino acids: CGLAGGPHNEQFF.

CDR3 region: CASRNGGGANTGELFF. The chain combines TRBV3-1 with TRBJ2-2; lacking DNA, the TRBD1 call made by TCRdb goes unchecked. Looked up from germline, CDR1 is LGHDT and CDR2 is YNNKEL (reference sequence). CDR3 length: 16 amino acids.

The chain joins TRBV11-2 to TRBJ2-3; TCRdb proposes TRBD1, but this gene call is untestable without DNA. Per the germline V gene, CDR1 is SGHAT and CDR2 is FQNNGV. This CDR3 contains 15 residues. CDR3 region: CASSFGTSSTDTQYF.

V gene TRBV28 combines with J gene TRBJ2-6; TCRdb gives TRBD1 as the D gene, but with no DNA this cannot be confirmed. Per germline, CDR1 MDHEN and CDR2 SYDVKM. The CDR3 is 19 residues long. CDR3 loop: CASRVTGTGGSPGANVLTF.

J is TRBJ2-7 and V is TRBV12-3 or TRBV12-4; TCRdb indicates TRBD2, and absent DNA this call remains unverified. This CDR3 comprises 15 residues. The CDR3 sequence is CASSPTGTRAYVQYF.

The chain combines TRBV16 with TRBJ2-7; without DNA, the TCRdb call of TRBD1 cannot be checked. CDR1 and CDR2 (germline): KGHSY, FQNENV. The CDR3 runs 15 residues. Here the CDR3 reads CASSQIRTGGNEQYF. Drawing the rest from reference TRBV16 and TRBJ2-7, the complete variable domain is GEEVAQTPKHLVRGEGQKAKLYCAPIKGHSYVFWYQQVLKNEFKFLISFQNENVFDETGMPKERFSAKCLPNSPCSLEIQATKLEDSAVYFCASSQIRTGGNEQYFGPGTRLTVT.

The chain's CDR3 is CASSTTASGPANTGELFF. The chain uses TRBV2 and TRBJ2-2; TCRdb selects TRBD1, and the lack of DNA leaves this call unchecked. Germline V lookup: CDR1 SNHLY, CDR2 FYNNEI. The length of the CDR3 is 18 residues.

V usage is TRBV12-3 or TRBV12-4 and J usage is TRBJ2-7; TCRdb's D call, TRBD1, is unchecked because there is no DNA. This CDR3 contains 15 residues. CDR3: CASSWGGGNAYEQYF.

The V and J genes are TRBV29-1 and TRBJ2-1; TCRdb's D call of TRBD1 is untestable without DNA. Germline values: CDR1 SQVTM, CDR2 ANQGSEA. This CDR3 comprises 16 residues. The chain's CDR3 is CSVGDPGASSYNEQFF.

The chain uses TRBV20-1 and TRBJ2-1; the D call from TCRdb, TRBD2, cannot be confirmed without DNA. Germline V gives CDR1 DFQATT, CDR2 SNEGSKA (reference sequence). This CDR3 comprises 14 residues. The CDR3 region is CSARDVAGSNEQFF.

This CDR3 is CASSKPLNTEAFF. The gene calls are TRBV12-3 or TRBV12-4 and TRBJ1-1. There are 13 residues in the CDR3.

The chain is built from TRBV7-8 and TRBJ2-1; the TCRdb call, TRBD2, lacks DNA for checking. Germline loops: CDR1 SGHVS, CDR2 FQNEAQ. The CDR3 consists of 16 residues. This CDR3 reads CASSSRQGLAANEQFF. Complete variable domain (other parts from reference TRBV7-8 and TRBJ2-1): GAGVSQSPRYKVAKRGQDVALRCDPISGHVSLFWYQQALGQGPEFLTYFQNEAQLDKSGLPSDRFFAERPEGSVSTLKIQRTQQEDSAVYLCASSSRQGLAANEQFFGPGTRLTVL.

The genes are TRBV5-5 and TRBJ2-3. The germline V gene encodes CDR1 SGHKS and CDR2 YYEKEE (reference sequence). CDR3 length equals 14 residues. CDR3: CASSLAVTRDTQYF. The variable domain in full, completed from reference TRBV5-5 and TRBJ2-3, reads DAGVTQSPTHLIKTRGQQVTLRCSPISGHKSVSWYQQVLGQGPQFIFQYYEKEERGRGNFPDRFSARQFPNYSSELNVNALLLGDSALYLCASSLAVTRDTQYFGPGTRLTVL.

The chain couples TRBV20-1 to TRBJ1-5; TCRdb proposes TRBD1, but this gene call is untestable without DNA. This CDR3 region has 17 residues. Germline-derived CDR1 and CDR2 are DFQATT and SNEGSKA (reference sequence). The CDR3 protein is CSATLTGTGGRNQPQHF.